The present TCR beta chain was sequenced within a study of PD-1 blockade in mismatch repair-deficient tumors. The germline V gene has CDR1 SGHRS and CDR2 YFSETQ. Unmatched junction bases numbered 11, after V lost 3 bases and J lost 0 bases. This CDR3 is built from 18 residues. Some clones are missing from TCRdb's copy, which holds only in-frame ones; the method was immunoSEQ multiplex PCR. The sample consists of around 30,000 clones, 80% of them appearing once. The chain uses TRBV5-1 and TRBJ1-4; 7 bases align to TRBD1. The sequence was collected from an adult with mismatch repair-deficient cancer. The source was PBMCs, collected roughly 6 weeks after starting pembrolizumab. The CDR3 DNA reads TGCGCCAGCAGCTCACCCGATGGTCAGGGGGCAACTAATGAAAAACTGTTTTTT. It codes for CASSSPDGQGATNEKLFF.